This entry describes one T cell receptor beta chain. As yet, its antigen is unknown. The data were obtained in a study of shared clonotypes between healthy human individuals. Study-wide results and limits: Researchers found naive subsets generally carried larger estimated richness than memory subsets. Sharing across four donors was highest in naive CD4 (roughly 5%) and lowest in memory CD8 (approximately 0.4%). The sampled material consisted only of blood, and tissue repertoires are likely to differ.

Cells designated naive CD8 were CD45RO-negative and were positively selected for CCR7, with terminally differentiated effector memory CD45RA+ cells excluded. Researchers ran the assay at a deep level. TCRdb's table, derived via immunoSEQ multiplex PCR, lists solely in-frame clones and lacks some. Of about 2.1 million clones listed, approximately 94% are singletons. Germline values: CDR1 GTSNPN, CDR2 SVGIG (reference sequence). The CDR3 covers 18 residues. The germline V and J ends were trimmed by 0 bases and 8 bases, with 23 bases remaining between them. The rearrangement links TRBV30 to TRBJ1-6; D is possibly TRBD1 (6 bases). The sample consisted of naive CD8+ T cells from PBMCs. The clonotype originates from a man aged 18 to 30 in good health. Some clones in this sample may be carry-over from other donors' samples. The chain's CDR3 is CAWSVAYRVRRVDSPLHF. As DNA, the CDR3 is TGTGCCTGGAGTGTGGCGTACAGGGTTAGGCGTGTCGATTCACCCCTCCACTTT.